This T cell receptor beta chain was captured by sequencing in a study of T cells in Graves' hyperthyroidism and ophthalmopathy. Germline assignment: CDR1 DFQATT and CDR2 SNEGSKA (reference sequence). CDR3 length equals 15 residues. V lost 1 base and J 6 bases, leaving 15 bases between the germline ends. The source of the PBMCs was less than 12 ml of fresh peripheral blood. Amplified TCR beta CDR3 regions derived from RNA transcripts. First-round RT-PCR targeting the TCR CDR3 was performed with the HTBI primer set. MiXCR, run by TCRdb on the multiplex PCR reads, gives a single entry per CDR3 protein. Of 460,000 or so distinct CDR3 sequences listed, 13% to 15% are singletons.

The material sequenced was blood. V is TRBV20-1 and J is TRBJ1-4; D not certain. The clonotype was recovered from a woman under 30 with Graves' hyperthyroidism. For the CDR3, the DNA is TGCAGTGCTAGAGTACCGGAAATAGGGTATGAAAAACTGTTTTTT. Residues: CSARVPEIGYEKLFF.